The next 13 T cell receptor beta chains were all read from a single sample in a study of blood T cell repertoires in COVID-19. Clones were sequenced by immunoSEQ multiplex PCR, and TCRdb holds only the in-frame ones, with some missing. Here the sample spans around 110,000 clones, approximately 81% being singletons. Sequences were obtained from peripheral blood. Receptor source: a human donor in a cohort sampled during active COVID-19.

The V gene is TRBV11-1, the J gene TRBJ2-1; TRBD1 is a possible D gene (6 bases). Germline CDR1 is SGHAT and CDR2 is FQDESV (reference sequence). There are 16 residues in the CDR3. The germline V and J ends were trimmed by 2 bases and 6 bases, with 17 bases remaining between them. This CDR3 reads CASSLYPRGPGNEQFF. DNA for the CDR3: TGTGCCAGCAGCTTATACCCCAGGGGTCCAGGCAATGAGCAGTTCTTC.

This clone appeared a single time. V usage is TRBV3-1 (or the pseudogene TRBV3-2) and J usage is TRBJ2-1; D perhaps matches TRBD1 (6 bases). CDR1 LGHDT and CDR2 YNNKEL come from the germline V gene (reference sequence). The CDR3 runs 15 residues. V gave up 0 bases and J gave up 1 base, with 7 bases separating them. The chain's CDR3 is CASSQEGGSYNEQFF. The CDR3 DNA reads TGTGCCAGCAGCCAAGAAGGGGGATCCTACAATGAGCAGTTCTTC.

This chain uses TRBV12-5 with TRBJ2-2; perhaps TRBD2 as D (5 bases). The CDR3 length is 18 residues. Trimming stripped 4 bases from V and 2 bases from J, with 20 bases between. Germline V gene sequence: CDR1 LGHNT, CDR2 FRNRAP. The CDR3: CASGSSPKDSPNTGELFF. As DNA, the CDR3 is TGTGCTAGTGGTTCATCTCCGAAGGACTCCCCAAACACCGGGGAGCTGTTTTTT.

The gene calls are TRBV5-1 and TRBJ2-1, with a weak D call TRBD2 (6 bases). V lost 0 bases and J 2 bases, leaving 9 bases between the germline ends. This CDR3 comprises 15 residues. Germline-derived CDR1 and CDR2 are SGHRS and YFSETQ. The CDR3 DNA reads TGCGCCAGCAGCTTGGTAGCGGAGACCTACAATGAGCAGTTCTTC. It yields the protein CASSLVAETYNEQFF.

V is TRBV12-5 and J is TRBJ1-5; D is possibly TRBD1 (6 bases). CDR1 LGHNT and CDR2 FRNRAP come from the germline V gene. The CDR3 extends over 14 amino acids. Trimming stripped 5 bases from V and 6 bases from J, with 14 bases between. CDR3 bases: TGTGCTAGTGGTGGGATTACAGGGTTTCAGCCCCAGCATTTT. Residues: CASGGITGFQPQHF.

CDR3 nucleotide sequence: TGTGCCAGCTGGACAGGGGCGGGAAACTATGGCTACACCTTC. It is translated as CASWTGAGNYGYTF. V is TRBV6-5 and J is TRBJ1-2, with TRBD1 matching 9 bases. CDR3 size: 14 residues. The J segment lost 2 bases and the V segment lost 8 bases, leaving 6 bases of the junction unmatched. The V gene's germline CDR1 is MNHEY and CDR2 SVGAGI.

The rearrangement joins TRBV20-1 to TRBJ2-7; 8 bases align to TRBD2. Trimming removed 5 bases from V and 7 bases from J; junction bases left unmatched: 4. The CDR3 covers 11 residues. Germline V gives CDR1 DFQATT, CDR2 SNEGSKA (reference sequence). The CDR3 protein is CSARLAWEQYF. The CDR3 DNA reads TGCAGTGCTCGACTAGCGTGGGAGCAGTACTTC.

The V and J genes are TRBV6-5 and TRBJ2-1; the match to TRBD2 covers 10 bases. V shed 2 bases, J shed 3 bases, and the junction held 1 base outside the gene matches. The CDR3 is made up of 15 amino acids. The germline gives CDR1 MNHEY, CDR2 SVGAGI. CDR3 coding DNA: TGTGCCAGCAGTTACCCTAGCGGGAGCTACAATGAGCAGTTCTTC. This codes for CASSYPSGSYNEQFF.

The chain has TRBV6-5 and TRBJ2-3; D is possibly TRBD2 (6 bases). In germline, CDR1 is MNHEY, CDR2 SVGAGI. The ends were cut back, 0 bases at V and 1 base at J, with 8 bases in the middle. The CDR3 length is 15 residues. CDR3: CASSYSGGGTDTQYF. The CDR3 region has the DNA TGTGCCAGCAGTTACTCAGGCGGGGGCACAGATACGCAGTATTTT.

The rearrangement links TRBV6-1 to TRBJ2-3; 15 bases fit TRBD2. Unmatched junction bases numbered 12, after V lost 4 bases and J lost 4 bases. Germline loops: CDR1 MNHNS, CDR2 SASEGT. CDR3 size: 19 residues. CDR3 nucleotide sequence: TGTGCCAGCAGTGGGTGGGGGACTAGCGGGAGGAGGAAGGCAGATACGCAGTATTTT. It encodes CASSGWGTSGRRKADTQYF.

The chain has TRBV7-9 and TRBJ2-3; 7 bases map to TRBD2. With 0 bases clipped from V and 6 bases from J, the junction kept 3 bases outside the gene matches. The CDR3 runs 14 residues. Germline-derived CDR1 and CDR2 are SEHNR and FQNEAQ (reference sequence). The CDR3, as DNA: TGTGCCAGCAGCTTAGCGGGAGGGGTGGATACGCAGTATTTT. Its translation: CASSLAGGVDTQYF.

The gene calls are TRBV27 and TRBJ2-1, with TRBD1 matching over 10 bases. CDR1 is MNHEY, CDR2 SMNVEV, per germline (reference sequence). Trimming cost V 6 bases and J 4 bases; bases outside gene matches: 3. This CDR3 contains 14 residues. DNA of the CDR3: TGTGCCAGCAGCCCGGGACAGGGGTACAATGAGCAGTTCTTC. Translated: CASSPGQGYNEQFF.

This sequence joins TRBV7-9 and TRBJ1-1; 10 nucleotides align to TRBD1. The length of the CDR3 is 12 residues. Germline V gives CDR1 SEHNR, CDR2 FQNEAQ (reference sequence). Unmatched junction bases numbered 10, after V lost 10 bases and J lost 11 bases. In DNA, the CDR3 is TGTGCCACCAATAAGGACAGGGGGATCGCTTTCTTT. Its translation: CATNKDRGIAFF.